A selection of T cell receptor beta chains follows, all from one sample in a study of shared clonotypes between healthy human individuals. Measured with immunoSEQ multiplex PCR; TCRdb has only the in-frame clones, and not every one. The data show approximately 2,000,000 clones, with about nine tenths seen just once and approximately 0.41% held by the top ten. The sample comprised naive CD4+ T cells from PBMCs. Every receptor here comes from a man aged 18 to 29 in good health. Some clones in this sample may be carry-over from other donors' samples. Each CDR3 is given with its conserved first and last residue. The order of the fields is clone size, D gene, V gene, J gene, CDR3 DNA, CDR3 protein. The D gene is left open where the match is weak. Size is omitted from some rows. Given values are once, few, many or a class for expanded clones.

>.|.|TRBV9|TRBJ2-3
TGTGCCAGCAGCGCCACCGGGAATTCGGGCGCAGATACGCAGTATTTT
CASSATGNSGADTQYF
>.|.|TRBV6-5|TRBJ1-1
TGTGCCAGCAGTGCTACATCCACTGAAGCTTTCTTT
CASSATSTEAFF
>.|.|TRBV11-3|TRBJ2-4
TGTGCCAGCAGCTCTGGGGCAGCCCCACCGATTCAGTACTTC
CASSSGAAPPIQYF
>.|TRBD1|TRBV28|TRBJ2-1
TGTGCCAGCAATGCAGGCGGGACAGGGAACAATGAGCAGTTCTTC
CASNAGGTGNNEQFF
>.|TRBD1|TRBV28|TRBJ2-7
TGTGCCAGCAGAGCAGTTTATTGGACAGGCTCCTACGAGCAGTACTTC
CASRAVYWTGSYEQYF
>.|.|TRBV2|TRBJ1-3
TGTGCCAATACTCGGGGTGGCCTGAAGGACTCTGGAAACACCATATATTTT
CANTRGGLKDSGNTIYF
>.|.|TRBV7-3|TRBJ2-2
TGTGCCAGCAGCTTGGTAGGCGGGGAGCTGTTTTTT
CASSLVGGELFF
>once|.|TRBV15|TRBJ2-7
TGTGCCACCAGCAGAGATCCCCCGACAGCCTACTCCTACGAGCAGTACTTC
CATSRDPPTAYSYEQYF
>.|TRBD2|TRBV5-1|TRBJ2-3
TGCGCCAGCAGCTCCGGACTAGCGGGGCGTTCTAGCACAGATACGCAGTATTTT
CASSSGLAGRSSTDTQYF
>.|.|TRBV9|TRBJ1-4
TGTGCCTCAAGCCGAGGGGGGGAAAAACTGTTTTTT
CASSRGGEKLFF
>.|.|TRBV5-1|TRBJ1-2
TGCGCCAGCAGCTTGTTGGCAGTAAACTATGGCTACACCTTC
CASSLLAVNYGYTF
>.|.|TRBV30|TRBJ2-7
TGTGCCTGGAGTGTACGCGTTAGAGGATACGAGCAGTACTTC
CAWSVRVRGYEQYF
>once|.|TRBV15|TRBJ2-1
TGTGCCACCAGGACTAGTCGTTACAATGAGCAGTTCTTC
CATRTSRYNEQFF
>.|.|TRBV5-1|TRBJ1-1
TGCGCCAGCAGCTTCCAAGCGGGGACTGAAGCTTTCTTT
CASSFQAGTEAFF
>.|TRBD1|TRBV6-1|TRBJ2-7
TGTGCCAGCACCTTGGGACAGCCGGGCTACGAGCAGTACTTC
CASTLGQPGYEQYF
>.|.|TRBV30|TRBJ1-2
TGTGCCTGGGGACCTAGAGGCCAGACTAACTATGGCTACACCTTC
CAWGPRGQTNYGYTF
>once|TRBD1|TRBV7-3|TRBJ2-5
TGTGCCAGCAGCCCAGGTGGCGGGACAGGGGCAAAGACCCAGTACTTC
CASSPGGGTGAKTQYF
>.|.|TRBV28|TRBJ1-2
TGTGCCAGCAGTTCAAATCACGAGGGGTATGGCTACACCTTC
CASSSNHEGYGYTF
>few|.|TRBV5-1|TRBJ1-1
TGCGCCAGCAGCTCAGAGGGGGGAGCTTTCTTT
CASSSEGGAFF
>.|.|TRBV19|TRBJ1-3
TGTGCCAGTAGTAGGGACGTACCCCCCTCCTCTGGAAACACCATATATTTT
CASSRDVPPSSGNTIYF
>.|.|TRBV5-4|TRBJ2-3
TGTGCCAGCAGCTTGGCCATTAGGGGTTCGGATACGCAGTATTTT
CASSLAIRGSDTQYF
>once|TRBD2|TRBV7-2|TRBJ2-3
TGTGCCAGCAGCCCCGGGACTAGCGGACCGGGTACGCAGTATTTT
CASSPGTSGPGTQYF
>.|.|TRBV18|TRBJ2-1
TGTGCCAGCTCACCCGGGAGTCGGGATGAGCAGTTCTTC
CASSPGSRDEQFF
>.|.|TRBV6-4|TRBJ2-3
TGTGCCAGCAGTGACTCCTCCATCACAGATACGCAGTATTTT
CASSDSSITDTQYF
>.|.|TRBV27|TRBJ2-7
TGTGCCAGCAGTGCAATACGGGGGGCGCAGTACTTC
CASSAIRGAQYF
>.|.|TRBV18|TRBJ2-3
TGTGCCAGCTCACCAACCGGCGGGGCAGATACGCAGTATTTT
CASSPTGGADTQYF
>.|.|TRBV7-9|TRBJ2-5
TGTGCCAGCAGCTTAATAGGGGAGACCCAGTACTTC
CASSLIGETQYF
>.|TRBD2|TRBV7-2|TRBJ2-5
TGTGCCAGCAGCTTACTAGCGGGGGTACAAGAGACCCAGTACTTC
CASSLLAGVQETQYF
>.|TRBD1|TRBV10-3|TRBJ1-1
TGTGCCATCAGTGCCGGACAGGGGAGCACTGAAGCTTTCTTT
CAISAGQGSTEAFF
>once|TRBD1|TRBV5-8|TRBJ1-5
TGTGCCAGCAGCTTGTGGGCAGGGGGTGATCAGCCCCAGCATTTT
CASSLWAGGDQPQHF
>.|TRBD2|TRBV5-1|TRBJ2-3
TGCGCCAGCAGTAAAACGGGGACTAGCGGGAGCACAGATACGCAGTATTTT
CASSKTGTSGSTDTQYF